This T cell receptor (beta chain) was sequenced in a study of cytomegalovirus exposure and HLA in healthy donors (dated 2017 in TCRdb). About the investigation overall: A later analysis indicated that the 90 to 150 validation repertoires were generated on the platform also employed for the 700 or so repertoires of the first cohort. Besides the first cohort of under 700 subjects, a separate validation cohort made up of roughly 120 different subjects was used. The study aimed to test whether cataloging public T cell receptors could reveal signatures of past pathogen exposure. To predict cytomegalovirus infection status, the study brought together high-throughput TCR immunosequencing, statistical association of individual TCRs with disease status, and machine learning. Broader findings and caveats from the paper: A total of some 180 TCR beta chains were listed by the study as associated with cytomegalovirus. Most TCR sequences were observed very rarely across donors, whereas some public TCRs were present in many individuals. Cytomegalovirus status was reported to be diagnosed by the classifier with high specificity and sensitivity in both the original and validation cohorts. It was suggested by the authors that the approach could potentially be generalized to other disease states and immunological phenotypes. In vitro tests confirmed that a few of the cytomegalovirus-associated TCR beta chains recognize cytomegalovirus antigens. In a later analysis, TCRs clustered in the first cohort were found to also tend to co-occur in the 110 or so validation repertoires, with roughly 93% of cluster scores above 0. The validation cohort had no HLA typing available for a later analysis, so co-occurrence within that cohort was assessed over all 110 or so repertoires.

Receptor amplification or capture employed the immunoSEQ multiplex PCR assay. The source study handled its data this way. A statistical classification framework was built to diagnose cytomegalovirus status from the catalog of TCR beta chain sequences. TCRdb holds this immuneACCESS table with in-frame rearrangements only. Some clones are missing; in checked studies, unresolved V genes explain under half, and the rest has no known cause. V and J calls plus clone size are reproduced from that table; the DNA served to infer D and trimming. The sample has roughly 60,000 clones on record, 85% to 95% of them singletons. The ten largest clones represent 5.8% of the sample. The donors were included in the validation cohort of approximately 130 subjects, a group kept apart from the roughly 670-subject first cohort. The junction shows trimming of 4 bases on V and 7 bases on J, and the gene matches do not reach 6 bases of it. For CDR1 and CDR2, the germline V gene lists MNHNS and SASEGT. The CDR3 holds 13 amino acids from the cysteine to the phenylalanine. The DNA shown is the 39-base CDR3, in frame from base 1.

Comment on this clone: This receptor's antigen is unknown. No much larger clonotype is one base removed from it; base qualities were not supplied.

The sample consisted of PBMCs. The source of this sequence is a woman between 18 and 29 years old in good health and CMV-seropositive. The sequence joins TRBV6-1 to TRBJ1-2, with TRBD1 matching 7 junction bases. The nucleotide sequence is given as TGTGCCAGCAGTGGATACCGGGACAGTGGCTACACCTTC. Its protein product is CASSGYRDSGYTF.